The 9 T cell receptor beta chains reported below all come from one sample, sequenced in a study of control samples from healthy donors and cancer patients (dated by TCRdb to between 2020 and 2021). The library relied on the immunoSEQ multiplex PCR assay. Here the immuneACCESS table is served through TCRdb, limited to in-frame sequences with V and J called. Missing clones are a known gap in these copies; in checked studies unresolved V genes cover under half, and the rest lacks a known reason. This sample comprises 190,000 or so clones, 85% to 95% of them detected only once. The biggest ten clones account for about 1.5% of the sample. Source material: blood. Receptors originate from a man younger than 30 in good health.

As DNA, the CDR3 is TGTGCCAGCAGCGCGTTCCTCGACAATGAGCAGTTCTTC. It specifies CASSAFLDNEQFF. The chain links TRBV7-3 to TRBJ2-1, with D hard to call. From germline, CDR1 is SGHTA and CDR2 FQGTGA. The CDR3 totals 13 residues. V lost 5 bases and J lost 5, with 10 bases in between.

This chain connects TRBV5-1 to TRBJ2-7; TRBD1 agrees at 9 bases. J lost 4 bases, V lost 0 bases, and 14 bases had no gene match. CDR3 length: 18 residues. The germline gives CDR1 SGHRS, CDR2 YFSETQ. CDR3 sequence: CASSLAMGTGPSGYEQYF. The CDR3 DNA sequence: TGCGCCAGCAGCTTGGCCATGGGGACAGGGCCGTCCGGTTACGAGCAGTACTTC.

The J gene is TRBJ1-2, the V gene TRBV29-1; 7 nucleotides match TRBD1. Germline V lookup: CDR1 SQVTM, CDR2 ANQGSEA. The CDR3 is 12 amino acids. The V gene end was trimmed by 6 bases and the J gene end by 4 bases; junction bases not matched to a gene: 5. This chain's CDR3 is CSVAGQPYGYTF. The CDR3 DNA follows: TGCAGCGTGGCGGGACAGCCCTATGGCTACACCTTC.

This clone was counted between two and nine times. The chain joins TRBV4-1 to TRBJ1-5; no clear D. The CDR3 is made up of 15 amino acids. Trimming removed 2 bases from V and 3 bases from J, with 11 bases in between. Germline loops: CDR1 MGHRA, CDR2 YSYEKL. This chain's CDR3 is CASSQHSLINQPQHF. The CDR3 region has the DNA TGCGCCAGCAGCCAACATAGTCTTATCAATCAGCCCCAGCATTTT.

The V gene is TRBV10-2, the J gene TRBJ1-4, with unresolved D. Looked up from germline, CDR1 is WSHSY and CDR2 is SAAADI. The CDR3 has 16 amino acids. V lost 7 bases and J lost 0, with 15 bases in between. The CDR3 loop is CASKSLPGATNEKLFF. The CDR3 bases are TGCGCCAGCAAATCCTTGCCTGGAGCAACTAATGAAAAACTGTTTTTT.

The rearrangement joins TRBV7-2 to TRBJ1-5; a possible D gene is TRBD1 (5 bases). This CDR3 contains 14 residues. From germline, CDR1 is SGHTA and CDR2 FQGNSA. V gave up 3 bases and J gave up 6 bases, with 12 bases separating them. The CDR3 here is CASSFGLTGQPQHF. The CDR3 region has the DNA TGTGCCAGCAGCTTCGGGCTCACAGGTCAGCCCCAGCATTTT. Supplemented by reference TRBV7-2 and TRBJ1-5, the full variable domain reads GAGVSQSPSNKVTEKGKDVELRCDPISGHTALYWYRQSLGQGLEFLIYFQGNSAPDKSGLPSDRFSAERTGGSVSTLTIQRTQQEDSAVYLCASSFGLTGQPQHFGDGTRLSIL.

The rearrangement uses TRBV29-1 and TRBJ2-5; the D gene could be TRBD1 or TRBD2 (5 bases each). Looked up from germline, CDR1 is SQVTM and CDR2 is ANQGSEA. This CDR3 has 13 amino acids. Deletions cut 6 bases from V and 0 bases from J, with 11 bases between. Written as DNA, the CDR3 is TGCAGCGTCGACGGGGCACACCAAGAGACCCAGTACTTC. Translating gives CSVDGAHQETQYF.

The chain combines TRBV3-1 (or the pseudogene TRBV3-2) with TRBJ2-4; TRBD2 matches 10 bases. This CDR3 has 14 amino acids. CDR1 and CDR2 (germline): LGHDT, YNNKEL (reference sequence). V gave up 0 bases and J gave up 7 bases; unmatched junction bases: 0. The CDR3 region is CASSQEGLANIQYF. The CDR3 DNA sequence: TGTGCCAGCAGCCAAGAGGGACTAGCGAACATTCAGTACTTC.

This sequence joins TRBV28 and TRBJ1-1; 8 positions match TRBD1. The CDR3 spans 14 residues. After removal of 4 bases from V and 3 bases from J, the junction contained 4 bases not matched to a gene. Germline V gives CDR1 MDHEN, CDR2 SYDVKM. The CDR3 sequence: CASSSGQGHTEAFF. CDR3 DNA sequence: TGTGCCAGCAGTTCAGGACAGGGTCACACTGAAGCTTTCTTT.